These 26 T cell receptor beta chains were sequenced from one sample in a study of response to subunit inactivated influenza vaccine. MiXCR, applied by TCRdb to the RT-PCR reads, yields one record per CDR3 protein. Found here are around 790,000 distinct CDR3 sequences, 21% of them singletons; the top ten hold roughly a tenth. Specimen: PBMCs from blood, collected about 5 days after vaccination. All receptors come from a man aged 45 to 65 who received an inactivated influenza vaccine.

This clonotype was seen a handful of times. The rearrangement joins TRBV10-3 to TRBJ2-3, with 9 bases identical to TRBD1. The CDR3 has 12 amino acids. After removal of 8 bases from V and 4 bases from J, the junction contained 1 base not matched to a gene. The germline CDR1 and CDR2 sequences are ENHRY and SYGVKD. The chain's CDR3 is CAIWTGADTQYF. CDR3 coding DNA: TGTGCCATCTGGACAGGGGCAGATACGCAGTATTTT.

The V and J genes are TRBV5-6 and TRBJ2-5; TRBD1 matches at 7 bases. With 3 bases clipped from V and 7 bases from J, the junction kept 9 bases outside the gene matches. The germline CDR1 and CDR2 sequences are SGHDT and YYEEEE. The CDR3 sequence is 14 residues long. This CDR3 reads CASSSGTAIRTQYF. CDR3 nucleotide sequence: TGTGCCAGCAGCTCCGGGACAGCAATAAGGACCCAGTACTTC.

This clonotype was counted only a few times. V usage is TRBV3-1 and J usage is TRBJ2-1; maybe TRBD1 (5 bases). V gave up 0 bases and J gave up 10 bases, with 13 bases separating them. The germline gives CDR1 LGHDT, CDR2 YNNKEL (reference sequence). The CDR3 is 14 residues long. The CDR3, as DNA: TGTGCCAGCAGCCAAGAACAAGGGGTAGGCGAGCAGTTCTTC. Translated, it gives CASSQEQGVGEQFF.

V usage is TRBV5-1 and J usage is TRBJ2-3; no firm D call. With 0 bases removed from V and 1 base from J, the gap between germline ends came to 6 bases. CDR1 is SGHRS and CDR2 is YFSETQ in the germline V gene. There are 14 residues in the CDR3. CDR3 in amino acids: CASSLAQGTDTQYF. CDR3 bases: TGCGCCAGCAGCTTGGCCCAGGGCACAGATACGCAGTATTTT.

This chain connects TRBV20-1 to TRBJ2-2, with 7 positions matching TRBD1. V trimming: 5 bases; J trimming: 4 bases; junction bases outside the gene matches: 13. The CDR3 contains 16 residues. Germline V gene lookup returns CDR1 DFQATT and CDR2 SNEGSKA (reference sequence). The CDR3 sequence is CSAPEKGQPLTGELFF. DNA of the CDR3: TGCAGTGCTCCCGAGAAGGGACAGCCCCTCACCGGGGAGCTGTTTTTT.

The V and J genes are TRBV3-1 and TRBJ2-1; D is possibly TRBD2 (6 bases). Per germline, CDR1 LGHDT and CDR2 YNNKEL (reference sequence). CDR3 length: 16 residues. Deletions cut 1 base from V and 3 bases from J, with 13 bases between. The CDR3 sequence: CASSQATGSGYNEQFF. CDR3 DNA: TGTGCCAGCAGCCAAGCGACGGGTAGCGGCTACAATGAGCAGTTCTTC.

The J gene is TRBJ2-1, the V gene TRBV4-3; D gene ambiguous. Germline assignment: CDR1 LGHNA and CDR2 YSLEER. There are 17 residues in the CDR3. V lost 0 bases, J lost 4 bases, and 16 bases lay in between. Here the CDR3 reads CASSQDLLVSPYNEQFF. The CDR3 DNA sequence: TGCGCCAGCAGCCAAGATCTGTTAGTCTCACCATACAATGAGCAGTTCTTC.

The rearrangement links TRBV6-2 or TRBV6-3 to TRBJ2-7; D unresolved. V lost 8 bases and J lost 0, with 17 bases in between. The CDR3 contains 15 residues. CDR1 and CDR2 (germline): MNHEY, SVGEGT. The CDR3 protein is CASRRFAVSSYEQYF. CDR3 coding DNA: TGTGCCAGCCGACGGTTCGCGGTTAGCTCCTACGAGCAGTACTTC.

V and J are TRBV15 and TRBJ2-4; perhaps TRBD1 as D (6 bases). Germline CDR1 LNHNV, CDR2 YYDKDF (reference sequence). V shed 2 bases and J shed 6 bases, with 11 bases lying between them. The CDR3 runs to 14 residues. The chain's CDR3 is CATSRSRGLNIQYF. CDR3 DNA sequence: TGTGCCACCAGCAGATCCAGGGGCTTAAACATTCAGTACTTC. Full variable domain (missing parts from reference TRBV15 and TRBJ2-4): DAMVIQNPRYQVTQFGKPVTLSCSQTLNHNVMYWYQQKSSQAPKLLFHYYDKDFNNEADTPDNFQSRRPNTSFCFLDIRSPGLGDTAMYLCATSRSRGLNIQYFGAGTRLSVL.

A few counts support this clonotype. The DNA is omitted, as the CDR3 cannot be located on it reliably, and the CDR3 follows TCRdb's listing. CDR3 residues: CASSFSSGQGTTGELFF. The chain links TRBV7-9 to TRBJ2-2; the table's D call TRBD1 went unverified against the DNA. CDR1 is SEHNR, CDR2 FQNEAQ, per germline (reference sequence). Including both end residues, the CDR3 is 17 amino acids long.

The chain joins TRBV7-2 to TRBJ2-6; a weak D match, TRBD2 (7 bases). The ends were cut back, 5 bases at V and 3 bases at J, with 17 bases in the middle. Germline-derived CDR1 and CDR2 are SGHTA and FQGNSA. This CDR3 comprises 17 residues. The CDR3 DNA follows: TGTGCCAGCAGCCTCGTCGGGGGGCAGGATGGGGCCAACGTCCTGACTTTC. Translation: CASSLVGGQDGANVLTF.

This clonotype was picked up many times. The J gene is TRBJ2-1, the V gene TRBV28; no definite D call. The germline V gene encodes CDR1 MDHEN and CDR2 SYDVKM. The CDR3 has 13 residues. With 5 bases removed from V and 9 bases from J, the gap between germline ends came to 14 bases. The CDR3 loop reads CASSPKLSSEQFF. The CDR3 DNA is TGTGCCAGCAGTCCCAAGCTAAGTAGTGAGCAGTTCTTC. The whole variable domain, remainder taken from reference TRBV28 and TRBJ2-1, is DVKVTQSSRYLVKRTGEKVFLECVQDMDHENMFWYRQDPGLGLRLIYFSYDVKMKEKGDIPEGYSVSREKKERFSLILESASTNQTSMYLCASSPKLSSEQFFGPGTRLTVL.

This clonotype showed up many times. This chain links TRBV29-1 with TRBJ2-1; a possible D gene is TRBD2 (6 bases). V shed 6 bases and J shed 4 bases, with 19 bases lying between them. Germline loops: CDR1 SQVTM, CDR2 ANQGSEA. The CDR3 has 15 amino acids. DNA of the CDR3: TGCAGCGTCGCCTCGGGAGAAGCAAATTACAATGAGCAGTTCTTC. Amino acids: CSVASGEANYNEQFF.

This clonotype has more than one count but fewer than ten. V and J are TRBV6-5 and TRBJ2-7, with 9 bases fitting TRBD1. The junction had 6 bases not matched to a gene; V was cut back by 0 bases and J by 6 bases. The CDR3 consists of 15 residues. Germline values: CDR1 MNHEY, CDR2 SVGAGI. The CDR3 region is CASSYSPGQGGEQYF. The CDR3 DNA reads TGTGCCAGCAGTTACTCTCCGGGACAGGGAGGCGAGCAGTACTTC.

Only a few counts were recorded for this clonotype. The chain combines TRBV7-3 with TRBJ2-1, with 9 nucleotides matching TRBD2. Trimming took 0 bases from V and 9 from J; bases not matched to a gene: 6. This CDR3 is 15 amino acids long. The germline V gene encodes CDR1 SGHTA and CDR2 FQGTGA. In nucleotides, the CDR3 is TGTGCCAGCAGCTTAACCGCGGGAGGGGGTATTGAGCAGTTCTTC. Protein: CASSLTAGGGIEQFF.

The rearrangement joins TRBV7-2 to TRBJ2-1, with 7 bases matching TRBD1. The CDR3 is made up of 15 amino acids. CDR1 is SGHTA and CDR2 is FQGNSA in the germline V gene. Trimming took 6 bases from V and 4 from J; bases not matched to a gene: 9. CDR3 DNA sequence: TGTGCCAGCAGTCAACAGGGGCGCGAGTACAATGAGCAGTTCTTC. Amino acid sequence: CASSQQGREYNEQFF.

Only a few counts were recorded for this clonotype. This sequence joins TRBV5-5 and TRBJ2-1; D not resolved. V was trimmed by 4 bases and J by 4 bases, leaving 12 bases between them. CDR1 and CDR2 from the germline V gene are SGHKS and YYEKEE (reference sequence). The CDR3 contains 14 residues. This CDR3 reads CASSQGPAYNEQFF. The CDR3 DNA is TGTGCCAGCAGCCAAGGCCCGGCGTACAATGAGCAGTTCTTC.

The chain recombines TRBV27 with TRBJ2-1; TRBD2 aligns across 9 bases. V shed 2 bases and J 6 bases; nucleotides not matched to a gene: 5. CDR3 length equals 15 residues. The germline gives CDR1 MNHEY, CDR2 SMNVEV (reference sequence). CDR3 DNA sequence: TGTGCCAGCAGTTTAGGTTCTAGCGGGATCAATGAGCAGTTCTTC. Its translation is CASSLGSSGINEQFF.

V is TRBV3-1 and J is TRBJ2-2, with D perhaps TRBD2 (5 bases). The CDR3 contains 17 residues. Germline V gene lookup returns CDR1 LGHDT and CDR2 YNNKEL (reference sequence). V lost 6 bases to trimming and J lost 0 bases, with 17 bases between them. CDR3 residues: CASRGFGIHANTGELFF. The CDR3 DNA sequence: TGTGCCAGCAGGGGGTTCGGGATCCACGCGAACACCGGGGAGCTGTTTTTT.

The CDR3 DNA sequence: TGTGCCAGCAGTTTGTCCGTCCACCAGGGGGCCTATGGCTACACCTTC. This gives the protein CASSLSVHQGAYGYTF. J is TRBJ1-2 and V is TRBV12-3 or TRBV12-4; 8 positions match TRBD1. The trim removed 3 bases at V and 4 bases at J, leaving 10 bases unmatched. This CDR3 is 16 amino acids long.

This clonotype was observed a handful of times. The chain couples TRBV20-1 to TRBJ2-7; D is ambiguous. This CDR3 region has 13 residues. CDR1 DFQATT and CDR2 SNEGSKA come from the germline V gene (reference sequence). V dropped 3 bases and J dropped 2 bases, with 11 bases sitting between them. In DNA, the CDR3 is TGCAGTGCTAGTGGGTTGCGGACCTACGAGCAGTACTTC. Translating it yields CSASGLRTYEQYF.

The chain links TRBV4-3 to TRBJ2-3, with 8 nucleotides matching TRBD2. Germline V gives CDR1 LGHNA, CDR2 YSLEER. There are 16 residues in the CDR3. V trimming: 1 base; J trimming: 3 bases; junction bases outside the gene matches: 6. The CDR3 loop is CASSQAPASGTDTQYF. CDR3 sequence (DNA): TGCGCCAGCAGCCAAGCCCCGGCTAGCGGGACAGATACGCAGTATTTT.

The genes are TRBV7-3 and TRBJ2-5; no definite D call. V shed 0 bases and J shed 3 bases, with 5 bases lying between them. Germline V gene sequence: CDR1 SGHTA, CDR2 FQGTGA. CDR3 size: 13 residues. The CDR3 loop reads CASSLTKEETQYF. The DNA for the CDR3 is TGTGCCAGCAGCTTAACCAAGGAAGAGACCCAGTACTTC. The variable domain in full, with the rest retrieved from reference TRBV7-3 and TRBJ2-5, is GAGVSQTPSNKVTEKGKYVELRCDPISGHTALYWYRQSLGQGPEFLIYFQGTGAADDSGLPNDRFFAVRPEGSVSTLKIQRTERGDSAVYLCASSLTKEETQYFGPGTRLLVL.

The gene calls are TRBV24-1 and TRBJ2-3; D could derive from TRBD1 or TRBD2 (6 bases each). Germline CDR1 is KGHDR and CDR2 is SFDVKD. Trimming pared 4 bases from V and 2 bases from J, leaving 15 bases between. The CDR3 loop spans 16 amino acids. The CDR3 region has the DNA TGTGCCACCAGTGAGGTGTGGGGGGCTCACACAGATACGCAGTATTTT. This gives the protein CATSEVWGAHTDTQYF.

This clonotype was picked up a small number of times. This chain links TRBV12-3 or TRBV12-4 with TRBJ1-1, with D tentatively TRBD1 (6 bases). V was cut by 5 bases and J by 4 bases, with 11 bases left in between. The CDR3 runs to 13 residues. DNA of the CDR3: TGTGCCAGCAGTGGGGACATTTTCACTGAAGCTTTCTTT. It codes for CASSGDIFTEAFF.

This sequence joins TRBV12-3 or TRBV12-4 and TRBJ2-1, with D possibly TRBD2 on 6 matching bases. With 2 bases removed from V and 0 bases from J, the gap between germline ends came to 23 bases. CDR3 size: 20 residues. CDR3 loop: CASSLRNAGLVLSSYNEQFF. Written as DNA, the CDR3 is TGTGCCAGCAGTTTAAGGAACGCGGGGCTAGTTCTAAGCTCCTACAATGAGCAGTTCTTC.